Reported below is one T cell receptor beta chain. Its antigen is still unknown. Method: immunoSEQ multiplex PCR; TCRdb's copy keeps in-frame clones and lacks some. The sample yields more than 85,000 clones, around 90% seen once. The data were obtained in a study of T cell responses to AZD1222 COVID-19 vaccine. Study observations and caveats: Following two doses of AZD1222, Spike-specific TCR breadth and depth rose. Donors were mostly white British, more females; clonal diversity possibly underestimated. Unmutated variant regions reportedly attract nearly half of all spike-specific TCRs.

The CDR3 is 17 amino acids. V lost 4 bases to trimming and J lost 2 bases, with 18 bases between them. CDR1 and CDR2 from the germline V gene are MDHEN and SYDVKM. The genes are TRBV28 and TRBJ1-5, with D hard to call. The receptor comes from an adult in good health. Sequenced here: peripheral blood, sampled on day 0 of MenACWY control vaccination. In DNA form, the CDR3 reads TGTGCCAGCAGTTCCTTCCATCGGCCTCTCGGCAATCAGCCCCAGCATTTT. It translates to CASSSFHRPLGNQPQHF.